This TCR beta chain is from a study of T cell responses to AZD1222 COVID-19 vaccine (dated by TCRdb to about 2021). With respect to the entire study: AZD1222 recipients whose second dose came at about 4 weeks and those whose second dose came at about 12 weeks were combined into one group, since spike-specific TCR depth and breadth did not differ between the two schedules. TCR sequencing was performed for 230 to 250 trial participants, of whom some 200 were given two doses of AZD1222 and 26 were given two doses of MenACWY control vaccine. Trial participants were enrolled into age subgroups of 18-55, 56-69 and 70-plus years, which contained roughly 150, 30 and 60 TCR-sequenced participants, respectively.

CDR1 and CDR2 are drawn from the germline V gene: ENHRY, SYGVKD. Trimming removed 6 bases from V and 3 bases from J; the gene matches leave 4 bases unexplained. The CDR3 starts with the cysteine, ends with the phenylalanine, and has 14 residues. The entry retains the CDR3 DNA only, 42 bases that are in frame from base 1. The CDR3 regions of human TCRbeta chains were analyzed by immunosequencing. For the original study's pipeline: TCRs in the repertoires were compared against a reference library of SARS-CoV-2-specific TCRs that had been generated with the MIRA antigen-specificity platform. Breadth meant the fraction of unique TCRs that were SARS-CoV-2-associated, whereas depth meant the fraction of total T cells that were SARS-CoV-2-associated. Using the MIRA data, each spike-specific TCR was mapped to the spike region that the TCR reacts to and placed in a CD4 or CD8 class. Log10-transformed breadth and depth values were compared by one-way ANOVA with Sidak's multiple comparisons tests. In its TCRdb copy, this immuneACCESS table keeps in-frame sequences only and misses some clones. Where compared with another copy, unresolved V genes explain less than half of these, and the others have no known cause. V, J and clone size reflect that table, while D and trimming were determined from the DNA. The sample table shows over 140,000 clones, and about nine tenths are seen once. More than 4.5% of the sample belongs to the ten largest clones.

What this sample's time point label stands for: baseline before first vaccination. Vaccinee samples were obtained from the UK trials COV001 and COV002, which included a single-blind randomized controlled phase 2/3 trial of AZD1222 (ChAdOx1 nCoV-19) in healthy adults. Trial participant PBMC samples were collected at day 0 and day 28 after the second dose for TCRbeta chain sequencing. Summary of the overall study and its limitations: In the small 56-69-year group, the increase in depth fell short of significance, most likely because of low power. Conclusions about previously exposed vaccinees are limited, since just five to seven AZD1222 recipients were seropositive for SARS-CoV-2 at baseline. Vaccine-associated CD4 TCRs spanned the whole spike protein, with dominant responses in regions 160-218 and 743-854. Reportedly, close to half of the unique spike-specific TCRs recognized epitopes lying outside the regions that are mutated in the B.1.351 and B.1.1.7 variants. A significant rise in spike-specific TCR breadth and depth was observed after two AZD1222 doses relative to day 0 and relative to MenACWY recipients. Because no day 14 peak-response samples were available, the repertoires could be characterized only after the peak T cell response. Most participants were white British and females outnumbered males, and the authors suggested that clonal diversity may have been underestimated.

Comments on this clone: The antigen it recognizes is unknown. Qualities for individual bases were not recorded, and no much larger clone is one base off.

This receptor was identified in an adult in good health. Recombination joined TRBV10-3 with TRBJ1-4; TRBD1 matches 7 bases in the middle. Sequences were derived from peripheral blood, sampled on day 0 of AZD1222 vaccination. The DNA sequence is TGTGCCATCAGGGAAGGGACAGCTAATGAAAAACTGTTTTTT. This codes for CAIREGTANEKLFF.